This TCR beta chain was captured in a study of blood T cell repertoires in COVID-19. Some clones are missing from TCRdb's copy, which holds only in-frame ones; the method was immunoSEQ multiplex PCR. Found here are under 150,000 clones, 81% of them singletons; the top ten hold approximately 1.5%. This clone was counted once. V lost 0 bases and J lost 2, with 11 bases in between. The germline gives CDR1 SGHVS, CDR2 FQNEAQ. The CDR3 has 16 amino acids. The chain employs TRBV7-8 and TRBJ1-3; TRBD1 might be the D (6 bases). Input material: peripheral blood. The TCR was taken from a man aged 50 to 59 with acute or convalescent COVID-19. The CDR3 DNA reads TGTGCCAGCAGCTTAGCTCAGACAGGTGCTGGAAACACCATATATTTT. Residues: CASSLAQTGAGNTIYF.